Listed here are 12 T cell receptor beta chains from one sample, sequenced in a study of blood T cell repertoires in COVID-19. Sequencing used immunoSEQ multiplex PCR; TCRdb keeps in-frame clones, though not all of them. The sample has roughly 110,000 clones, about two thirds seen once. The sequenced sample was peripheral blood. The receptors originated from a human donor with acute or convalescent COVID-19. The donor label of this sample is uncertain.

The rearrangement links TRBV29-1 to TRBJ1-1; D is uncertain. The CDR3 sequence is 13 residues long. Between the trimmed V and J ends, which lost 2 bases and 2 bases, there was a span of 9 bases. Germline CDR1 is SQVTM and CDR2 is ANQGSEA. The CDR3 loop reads CSVEQAINTEAFF. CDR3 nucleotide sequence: TGCAGCGTTGAACAGGCGATCAACACTGAAGCTTTCTTT.

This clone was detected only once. The CDR3 DNA follows: TGTGCCAGCAGTTTCTGTAGAACGGGACAGGGGCCCACTGAAGCTTTCTTT. Protein sequence: CASSFCRTGQGPTEAFF. The chain is built from TRBV27 and TRBJ1-1; 10 bases are shared with TRBD1. The length of the CDR3 is 17 residues. J lost 4 bases, V lost 3 bases, and 11 bases had no gene match. Germline values: CDR1 MNHEY, CDR2 SMNVEV (reference sequence).

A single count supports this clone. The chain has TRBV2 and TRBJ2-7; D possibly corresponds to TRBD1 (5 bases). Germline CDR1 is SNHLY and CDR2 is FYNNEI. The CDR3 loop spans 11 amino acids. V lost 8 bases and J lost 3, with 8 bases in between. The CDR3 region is CASWGSYEQYF. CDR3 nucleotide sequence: TGTGCCAGCTGGGGCAGCTACGAGCAGTACTTC.

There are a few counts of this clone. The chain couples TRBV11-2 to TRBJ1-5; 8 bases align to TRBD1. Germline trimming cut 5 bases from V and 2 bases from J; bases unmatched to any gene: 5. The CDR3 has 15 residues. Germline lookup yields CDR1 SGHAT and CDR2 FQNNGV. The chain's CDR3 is CASSQGARGNQPQHF. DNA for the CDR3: TGTGCCAGCAGCCAGGGGGCGCGGGGCAATCAGCCCCAGCATTTT.

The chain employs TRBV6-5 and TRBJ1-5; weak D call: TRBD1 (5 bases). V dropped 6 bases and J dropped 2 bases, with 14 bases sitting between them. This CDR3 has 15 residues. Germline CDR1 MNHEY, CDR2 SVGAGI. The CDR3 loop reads CASRLRDSRNQPQHF. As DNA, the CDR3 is TGTGCCAGCAGATTAAGGGACTCGCGCAATCAGCCCCAGCATTTT.

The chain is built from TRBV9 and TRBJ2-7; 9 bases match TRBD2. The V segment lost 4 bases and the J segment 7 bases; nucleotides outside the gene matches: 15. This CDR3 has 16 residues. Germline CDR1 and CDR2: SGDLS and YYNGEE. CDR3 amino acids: CASSPRGSGGTGEQYV. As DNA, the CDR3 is TGTGCCAGCAGCCCCCGAGGTAGCGGGGGCACTGGGGAGCAGTACGTC.

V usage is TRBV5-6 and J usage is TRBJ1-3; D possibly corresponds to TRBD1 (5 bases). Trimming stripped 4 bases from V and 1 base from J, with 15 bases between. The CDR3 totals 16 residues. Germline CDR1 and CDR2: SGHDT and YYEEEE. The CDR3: CASSRAGLLSGNTIYF. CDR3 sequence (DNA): TGTGCCAGCAGCCGCGCGGGGCTGTTATCTGGAAACACCATATATTTT.

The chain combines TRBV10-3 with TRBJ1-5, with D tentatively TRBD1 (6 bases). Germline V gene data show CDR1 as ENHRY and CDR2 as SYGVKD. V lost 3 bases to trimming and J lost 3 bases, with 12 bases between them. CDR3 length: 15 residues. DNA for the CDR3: TGTGCCATCAGTGAAGGCAGGGGTAACAATCAGCCCCAGCATTTT. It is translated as CAISEGRGNNQPQHF.

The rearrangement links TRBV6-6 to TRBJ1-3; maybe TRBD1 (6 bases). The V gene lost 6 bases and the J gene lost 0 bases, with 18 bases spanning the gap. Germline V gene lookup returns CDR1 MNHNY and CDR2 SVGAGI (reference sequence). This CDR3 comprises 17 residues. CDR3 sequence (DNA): TGTGCCAGCAGCCGACAGGCCCTGGGCTTCTCTGGAAACACCATATATTTT. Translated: CASSRQALGFSGNTIYF.

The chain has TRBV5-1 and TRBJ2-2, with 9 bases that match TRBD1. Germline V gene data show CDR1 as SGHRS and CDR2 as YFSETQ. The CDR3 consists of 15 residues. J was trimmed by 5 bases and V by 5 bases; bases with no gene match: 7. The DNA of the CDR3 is TGCGCCAGCAGGTCGACAGGGGGGTTGACCGGGGAGCTGTTTTTT. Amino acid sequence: CASRSTGGLTGELFF.

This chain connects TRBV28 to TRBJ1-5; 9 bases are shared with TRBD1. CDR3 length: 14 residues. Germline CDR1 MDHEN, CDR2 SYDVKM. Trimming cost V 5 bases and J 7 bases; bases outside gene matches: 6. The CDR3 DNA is TGTGCCAGCAGTCTGGGACAGGGAGGACAGCCCCAGCATTTT. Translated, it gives CASSLGQGGQPQHF.

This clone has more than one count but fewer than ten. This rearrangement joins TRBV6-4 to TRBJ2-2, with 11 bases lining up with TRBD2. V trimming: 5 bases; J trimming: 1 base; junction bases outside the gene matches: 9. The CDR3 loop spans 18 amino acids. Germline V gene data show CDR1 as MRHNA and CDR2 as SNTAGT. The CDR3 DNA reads TGTGCCAGCAGTCCAGTAGGAGGACTAGCGGGGAACACCGGGGAGCTGTTTTTT. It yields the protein CASSPVGGLAGNTGELFF.